This entry lists 2 T cell receptor beta chains sequenced from one sample in a study of T cells in Graves' hyperthyroidism and ophthalmopathy. TCR beta CDR3 region amplification was performed from RNA transcripts. A first-round RT-PCR of the TCR CDR3 used the HTBI primer set. One entry per CDR3 protein, called by TCRdb with MiXCR from the multiplex PCR reads. The sample has hundreds of thousands of distinct CDR3 sequences, approximately 14% seen once. The sample consisted of blood. The receptors come from a man aged 18 to 35 with Graves' ophthalmopathy.

This clonotype showed up just a few times. The V and J genes are TRBV18 and TRBJ2-7; D could derive from TRBD1 or TRBD2 (5 bases each). Germline V gene lookup returns CDR1 KGHSH and CDR2 LQKENI. V lost 3 bases and J 8 bases, leaving 20 bases between the germline ends. The CDR3 is 15 amino acids. CDR3 coding DNA: TGTGCCAGCTCACCGCGAGGGTACTCGGGACCCAAGCAGTACTTC. This codes for CASSPRGYSGPKQYF.

This clonotype was detected ten times or more. This sequence joins TRBV6-6 and TRBJ2-1, with a tentative D call TRBD1 (5 bases). The ends were cut back, 1 base at V and 6 bases at J, with 10 bases in the middle. CDR3 length: 14 residues. Per the germline V gene, CDR1 is MNHNY and CDR2 is SVGAGI (reference sequence). The DNA for the CDR3 is TGTGCCAGCAGTTACTTAGGGGTAATCAATGAGCAGTTCTTC. It yields the protein CASSYLGVINEQFF.